This record covers a single T cell receptor beta chain. The sample comes from a study of shared clonotypes between healthy human individuals. Caucasian adults living in Nashville, Tennessee, provided all samples. Tens of thousands of T cell genomes, or approximately 290 ng DNA, went into replicate PCRs of unsorted PBMC. Original handling: There were no quality scores in the junction-only immunoSEQ sequences, so filtering differed. Profiling relied on immunoSEQ multiplex PCR, and the TCRdb table lists in-frame clones only, not all of them. The V and J calls and the clone size are those of that table, but D and trimming were determined from the DNA. The table has about 480,000 clones, 79% seen once. CDR3 size: 18 residues. J lost 0 bases, V lost 5 bases, and 11 bases had no gene match. Looked up from germline, CDR1 is SGHRS and CDR2 is YFSETQ.

This TCR was recovered from a woman between 35 and 50 years old in good health. Some clones in this sample may be carry-over from other donors' samples. The J gene is TRBJ2-5, the V gene TRBV5-1; 12 bases are shared with TRBD2. Sequenced: PBMCs. This CDR3 is CASRDWTSGKTYQETQYF. CDR3 DNA sequence: TGCGCCAGCAGAGACTGGACTAGCGGGAAAACCTACCAAGAGACCCAGTACTTC. Filled out from reference TRBV5-1 and TRBJ2-5, the complete variable domain reads KAGVTQTPRYLIKTRGQQVTLSCSPISGHRSVSWYQQTPGQGLQFLFEYFSETQRNKGNFPGRFSGRQFSNSRSEMNVSTLELGDSALYLCASRDWTSGKTYQETQYFGPGTRLLVL.